A single sample is the source of the 18 T cell receptor beta chains below, sequenced in a study of graft-versus-host responses after intestinal transplantation. Their antigen targets remain unknown. Assay used: immunoSEQ multiplex PCR; TCRdb lists only in-frame clones, some missing. The sample contains 100,000 to 120,000 clones, just over 90% of which appear only once. This material consisted of unstimulated CD8+ T cells sorted from spleen or lymph node cells, taken before intestinal transplant. The origin of the receptors is a human donor who received an intestinal transplant.

The gene calls are TRBV5-1 and TRBJ2-1; D ambiguous. This CDR3 is 14 amino acids long. With 3 bases removed from V and 8 bases from J, the gap between germline ends came to 15 bases. The V gene's germline CDR1 is SGHRS and CDR2 YFSETQ. The CDR3 DNA follows: TGCGCCAGCAGCTATTCAAGGGCAGTCGATGAGCAGTTCTTC. This sequence encodes CASSYSRAVDEQFF.

The CDR3 spells CASRAGGNNQPQHF. The DNA of the CDR3 is TGCGCCAGCAGAGCAGGGGGGAACAATCAGCCCCAGCATTTT. The genes are TRBV10-2 and TRBJ1-5, with TRBD1 matching 7 bases. The CDR3 extends over 14 amino acids. Germline CDR1 and CDR2: WSHSY and SAAADI. V lost 6 bases and J lost 3; bases outside the gene matches: 5.

J is TRBJ2-7 and V is TRBV6-5; the D gene is possibly TRBD2 (5 bases). V was shortened by 8 bases and J by 2 bases, with 16 bases between the two germline ends. The germline V gene encodes CDR1 MNHEY and CDR2 SVGAGI. The CDR3 is made up of 14 amino acids. The CDR3 reads CASAYVTKPYEQYF. CDR3 coding DNA: TGTGCCAGCGCCTATGTGACTAAGCCCTACGAGCAGTACTTC.

A note on this clone: An end of the junction does not agree with germline; a read error may underlie this. The chain joins TRBV7-7 to TRBJ2-5; 10 nucleotides line up with TRBD2. This CDR3 is built from 17 residues. Germline V lookup: CDR1 SSHAT, CDR2 FNYEAQ (reference sequence). The CDR3 loop reads CASSQSGRAGFRETQYF. CDR3 in DNA: TGTGCTAGCAGCCAAAGCGGGAGGGCCGGTTTCAGGGAGACCCAGTACTTC. Filled out from reference TRBV7-7 and TRBJ2-5, the complete variable domain reads GAGVSQSPRYKVTKRGQDVTLRCDPISSHATLYWYQQALGQGPEFLTYFNYEAQPDKSGLPSDRFSAERPEGSISTLTIQRTEQRDSAMYRCASSQSGRAGFRETQYFGPGTRLLVL.

The CDR3 bases are TGTGCCAGTAGTTTCTCGACGGAGACCCAGTACTTC. Protein product: CASSFSTETQYF. The genes are TRBV19 and TRBJ2-5; no clear D gene. Trimming pared 5 bases from V and 5 bases from J, leaving 9 bases between. Per germline, CDR1 LNHDA and CDR2 SQIVND (reference sequence). The CDR3 loop spans 12 amino acids.

J is TRBJ2-1 and V is TRBV2; 10 bases are shared with TRBD2. V lost 3 bases and J lost 7; bases outside the gene matches: 9. CDR1 and CDR2 from the germline V gene are SNHLY and FYNNEI. CDR3 size: 16 residues. CDR3 nucleotides: TGTGCCAGCAGTGATTTCCCTAGCGGGAGTAGGAATGAGCAGTTCTTC. It yields the protein CASSDFPSGSRNEQFF.

The rearrangement links TRBV28 to TRBJ2-1, with 11 bases that match TRBD2. V lost 3 bases, J lost 6 bases, and 1 base stayed unmatched. In germline, CDR1 is MDHEN, CDR2 SYDVKM. The CDR3 consists of 14 residues. The CDR3 spells CASSLTSGINEQFF. CDR3 nucleotides: TGTGCCAGCAGTTTGACTAGCGGGATCAATGAGCAGTTCTTC.

CDR3 in DNA: TGTGCCAGCAGCTTATTGGGGGGAAGGACTGAAGCTTTCTTT. Its protein product is CASSLLGGRTEAFF. The chain is built from TRBV7-9 and TRBJ1-1; perhaps TRBD1 as D (5 bases). The CDR3 runs 14 residues. Trimming took 2 bases from V and 5 from J, leaving 12 bases between them. Germline V CDR1 and CDR2: SEHNR, FQNEAQ (reference sequence).

The V and J genes are TRBV4-1 and TRBJ1-3; 8 nucleotides agree with TRBD1. CDR1 and CDR2 (germline): MGHRA, YSYEKL. J was trimmed by 0 bases and V by 4 bases; bases with no gene match: 8. The CDR3 totals 17 residues. The CDR3 DNA is TGCGCCAGCAGCCTTGGGACAGGCCAGAGCTCTGGAAACACCATATATTTT. This translates into CASSLGTGQSSGNTIYF.

This clone has a single count. The chain combines TRBV5-5 with TRBJ2-5, with D unresolved. Germline V lookup: CDR1 SGHKS, CDR2 YYEKEE (reference sequence). This CDR3 is 14 amino acids long. Trimming removed 1 base from V and 5 bases from J, with 12 bases in between. The DNA of the CDR3 is TGTGCCAGCAGCTTGAGTCTGATCCACGAGACCCAGTACTTC. Encoded protein: CASSLSLIHETQYF.

The V call is TRBV2, the J call TRBJ2-1; 8 positions agree with TRBD2. V trimming: 6 bases; J trimming: 4 bases; junction bases outside the gene matches: 11. The CDR3 is 16 amino acids. Per the germline V gene, CDR1 is SNHLY and CDR2 is FYNNEI. CDR3 sequence (DNA): TGTGCCAGCAGAGAAAATCCGACTAGCGTGTACAATGAGCAGTTCTTC. Encoded protein: CASRENPTSVYNEQFF.

The chain joins TRBV7-2 to TRBJ2-7; 8 bases line up with TRBD2. Germline CDR1 SGHTA, CDR2 FQGNSA. V lost 6 bases to trimming and J lost 2 bases; unmatched junction nucleotides: 9. This CDR3 region has 15 residues. The CDR3, as DNA: TGTGCCAGCAGGTCGGTCGAGCGGGGGACCTACGAGCAGTACTTC. Its protein product is CASRSVERGTYEQYF.

The chain is built from TRBV27 and TRBJ2-2, with 12 positions matching TRBD2. Germline CDR1 is MNHEY and CDR2 is SMNVEV (reference sequence). Trimming took 5 bases from V and 7 from J; bases not matched to a gene: 5. CDR3 length: 15 residues. Written as DNA, the CDR3 is TGTGCCAGCAGTCCGCTAGCGGGAGGGGGCGGGGAGCTGTTTTTT. Its protein product is CASSPLAGGGGELFF.

V usage is TRBV19 and J usage is TRBJ1-5; D ambiguous. This CDR3 spans 14 amino acids. V was cut by 6 bases and J by 4 bases, with 13 bases left in between. The germline CDR1 and CDR2 sequences are LNHDA and SQIVND (reference sequence). The CDR3 DNA sequence: TGTGCCAGTAGCCTTTCCCCAAGAAATCAGCCCCAGCATTTT. Translated, it gives CASSLSPRNQPQHF.

This chain uses TRBV6-1 with TRBJ2-2, with a possible D match to TRBD2 (6 bases). Germline V gene lookup returns CDR1 MNHNS and CDR2 SASEGT. The V and J ends lost 7 bases and 5 bases respectively, with 17 bases between them. This CDR3 is 15 amino acids long. The CDR3 spells CASMLGRGLTGELFF. DNA for the CDR3: TGTGCCAGCATGCTGGGCCGGGGGTTGACCGGGGAGCTGTTTTTT.

This chain connects TRBV29-1 to TRBJ1-2; D uncertain. CDR3 size: 14 residues. CDR1 and CDR2 (germline): SQVTM, ANQGSEA. The ends were cut back, 0 bases at V and 0 bases at J, with 8 bases in the middle. The CDR3, as DNA: TGCAGCGTTGAAGAAGGTGGCCCTAACTATGGCTACACCTTC. Amino acid sequence: CSVEEGGPNYGYTF.

The rearrangement uses TRBV4-1 and TRBJ2-1; no definite D call. Germline CDR1 MGHRA, CDR2 YSYEKL. The V end lost 8 bases, the J end lost 3 bases, and 8 bases lay between the germline ends. This CDR3 is 12 amino acids long. DNA for the CDR3: TGCGCCAGCGCAGAAAACTACAATGAGCAGTTCTTC. It yields the protein CASAENYNEQFF.

The chain employs TRBV19 and TRBJ2-5; D is undetermined. Germline CDR1 and CDR2: LNHDA and SQIVND (reference sequence). The CDR3 length is 13 residues. V lost 1 base and J 5 bases, leaving 8 bases between the germline ends. CDR3 residues: CASSIAFMETQYF. DNA for the CDR3: TGTGCCAGTAGTATAGCCTTCATGGAGACCCAGTACTTC.